This entry lists 21 T cell receptor beta chains sequenced from one sample in a study of PD-1 blockade in classical Hodgkin lymphoma. Only in-frame clones appear in the TCRdb table, and some are missing; sequencing was by immunoSEQ multiplex PCR. Of around 21,000 clones in the sample, about 77% were seen once. Indicated time point: cycle 4 day 1 (C4D1), after less than 7 weeks of nivolumab. Patients all relapsed after autologous stem cell transplantation, and there was variation in brentuximab vedotin exposure. The sample consisted of peripheral blood mononuclear cells (PBMCs), taken before the fourth cycle of nivolumab. These receptors came from a human donor with classical Hodgkin lymphoma.

The chain employs TRBV19 and TRBJ1-3; D gene uncertain. Trimming stripped 8 bases from V and 1 base from J, with 9 bases between. The CDR3 length is 13 residues. Germline lookup yields CDR1 LNHDA and CDR2 SQIVND (reference sequence). Here the CDR3 DNA reads TGTGCCAGTTCATTTATTTCTGGAAACACCATATATTTT. Translated, it gives CASSFISGNTIYF.

This clone was detected only a few times. The chain combines TRBV19 with TRBJ2-1; the D is unclear. The CDR3 spans 12 residues. Per the germline V gene, CDR1 is LNHDA and CDR2 is SQIVND (reference sequence). V was clipped by 5 bases and J by 6 bases, with 8 bases between them. The CDR3 nucleotides are TGTGCCAGTAGTTATTTGGGCAATGAGCAGTTCTTC. Its translation: CASSYLGNEQFF.

This clone was seen a handful of times. CDR3 sequence reads: CASSDDRGAIYGYTF. The CDR3 nucleotides read TGTGCCAGCAGTGATGATCGGGGTGCCATCTATGGCTACACCTTC. The chain has TRBV25-1 and TRBJ1-2, with no clear D. Germline CDR1 MGHDK, CDR2 SYGVNS. V shed 3 bases and J shed 4 bases, with 15 bases lying between them. There are 15 residues in the CDR3.

This clone was observed once. In the same sample, other DNA sequences code for this CDR3. The chain has TRBV5-4 and TRBJ1-2; TRBD1 is a possible D gene (5 bases). Germline CDR1 and CDR2: SGHNT and YYREEE (reference sequence). V lost 3 bases, J lost 10 bases, and 16 bases lay in between. This CDR3 spans 13 amino acids. CDR3 bases: TGTGCCAGCAGCTACACCACCAGGGAGGACTACACCTTC. Amino acid sequence: CASSYTTREDYTF.

This clone was detected once. J is TRBJ1-5 and V is TRBV29-1; the D gene is possibly TRBD1 (6 bases). The CDR3 has 13 residues. Trimming pared 6 bases from V and 2 bases from J, leaving 11 bases between. Germline lookup yields CDR1 SQVTM and CDR2 ANQGSEA. In nucleotides, the CDR3 is TGCAGCGTGACACAGGGTCGCAATCAGCCCCAGCATTTT. It yields the protein CSVTQGRNQPQHF. The variable domain in full, with the rest retrieved from reference TRBV29-1 and TRBJ1-5, is SAVISQKPSRDICQRGTSLTIQCQVDSQVTMMFWYRQQPGQSLTLIATANQGSEATYESGFVIDKFPISRPNLTFSTLTVSNMSPEDSSIYLCSVTQGRNQPQHFGDGTRLSIL.

By sample share, this clone is medium-sized. The same CDR3 arises from other DNA sequences in this sample as well. This chain links TRBV7-2 with TRBJ1-5; D remains unclear. CDR3 length: 15 amino acids. V was clipped by 3 bases and J by 0 bases, with 9 bases between them. In germline, CDR1 is SGHTA, CDR2 FQGNSA. The CDR3 reads CASSLAGISNQPQHF. CDR3 nucleotide sequence: TGTGCCAGCAGCTTGGCCGGGATTAGCAATCAGCCCCAGCATTTT.

This clone was picked up one time. V gene TRBV19 combines with J gene TRBJ2-5; no clear D. V lost 3 bases and J 2 bases, leaving 19 bases between the germline ends. Germline V gives CDR1 LNHDA, CDR2 SQIVND (reference sequence). This CDR3 is built from 17 residues. CDR3 DNA: TGTGCCAGTAGTATCCGCCCTATTGGAAAGAGACAAGAGACCCAGTACTTC. Translating gives CASSIRPIGKRQETQYF.

The CDR3 region has the DNA TGTGCCAGCAGCTTAACCGCAGGGGCTGAAGCTTTCTTT. Translation: CASSLTAGAEAFF. The chain couples TRBV7-9 to TRBJ1-1; D is possibly TRBD1 (6 bases). The CDR3 is made up of 13 amino acids. Trimming cost V 2 bases and J 6 bases, with 10 bases left between them. Germline V gene sequence: CDR1 SEHNR, CDR2 FQNEAQ (reference sequence).

The genes are TRBV28 and TRBJ2-6; no clear D. CDR1 is MDHEN and CDR2 is SYDVKM in the germline V gene. The CDR3 extends over 16 amino acids. V was cut by 5 bases and J by 0 bases, with 11 bases left in between. This CDR3 reads CASSPHQSSGANVLTF. In DNA form, the CDR3 reads TGTGCCAGCAGTCCCCATCAGTCCTCTGGGGCCAACGTCCTGACTTTC.

V and J are TRBV6-5 and TRBJ1-2; D is unresolved. Germline CDR1 MNHEY, CDR2 SVGAGI. The CDR3 consists of 14 residues. V was cut by 5 bases and J by 2 bases, with 12 bases left in between. The CDR3 DNA is TGTGCCAGCAGTGGTCATGAGGGAAACTATGGCTACACCTTC. Translated: CASSGHEGNYGYTF.

This sequence joins TRBV2 and TRBJ1-2; 7 bases align to TRBD1. The CDR3 sequence is 14 residues long. Germline trimming cut 5 bases from V and 4 bases from J; bases unmatched to any gene: 7. Germline V CDR1 and CDR2: SNHLY, FYNNEI. The CDR3 nucleotides read TGTGCCAGCAGTCAGGGGGAAGGCACCTATGGCTACACCTTC. Translated, it gives CASSQGEGTYGYTF.

This rearrangement joins TRBV7-9 to TRBJ2-7; D is unclear. The CDR3 has 13 amino acids. CDR1 SEHNR and CDR2 FQNEAQ come from the germline V gene (reference sequence). Between the trimmed V and J ends, which lost 5 bases and 2 bases, there was a span of 10 bases. CDR3 DNA sequence: TGTGCCAGCAGCCTAATGGGTACCTACGAGCAGTACTTC. This codes for CASSLMGTYEQYF.

The chain couples TRBV19 to TRBJ1-5; no clear D. In germline, CDR1 is LNHDA, CDR2 SQIVND (reference sequence). This CDR3 is built from 12 residues. Trimming left V 3 bases short and J 16 bases short, with 16 bases between. The CDR3 is CASSMISGIFHF. CDR3 DNA: TGTGCCAGTAGTATGATTTCGGGAATATTCCATTTT.

This clone has just a few counts. This chain links TRBV7-9 with TRBJ1-1; D gene unclear. Looked up from germline, CDR1 is SEHNR and CDR2 is FQNEAQ (reference sequence). V gave up 7 bases and J gave up 2 bases, with 14 bases separating them. CDR3 length: 14 amino acids. The CDR3 DNA follows: TGTGCCAGCACCCCATCGTGGGTTAACACTGAAGCTTTCTTT. Amino acids: CASTPSWVNTEAFF. Supplemented by reference TRBV7-9 and TRBJ1-1, the full variable domain reads DTGVSQNPRHKITKRGQNVTFRCDPISEHNRLYWYRQTLGQGPEFLTYFQNEAQLEKSRLLSDRFSAERPKGSFSTLEIQRTEQGDSAMYLCASTPSWVNTEAFFGQGTRLTVV.

The sample holds one count of this clone. The chain carries TRBV7-2 and TRBJ1-5, with D tentatively TRBD1 (5 bases). Germline assignment: CDR1 SGHTA and CDR2 FQGNSA. V gave up 4 bases and J gave up 6 bases, with 16 bases separating them. The CDR3 is 15 residues long. The CDR3 DNA is TGTGCCAGCAGCTCCCCGGGACCCGTGGGTCAGCCCCAGCATTTT. This codes for CASSSPGPVGQPQHF.

The gene calls are TRBV10-3 and TRBJ2-3; tentatively, D is TRBD1 (6 bases). CDR1 is ENHRY, CDR2 SYGVKD, per germline. Trimming took off 4 bases at V and 3 bases at J, with 14 bases between the two ends. This CDR3 region has 15 residues. The CDR3 region has the DNA TGTGCCATCAGTGGATCAGGGGTTTGGACAGATACGCAGTATTTT. The encoded protein is CAISGSGVWTDTQYF.

The chain is built from TRBV19 and TRBJ2-7, with D tentatively TRBD1 (5 bases). V lost 1 base, J lost 1 base, and 8 bases lay in between. CDR1 is LNHDA and CDR2 is SQIVND in the germline V gene (reference sequence). This CDR3 spans 14 amino acids. For the CDR3, the DNA is TGTGCCAGTAGTATAGGCAGGGCATCCTACGAGCAGTACGTC. It is translated as CASSIGRASYEQYV.

Only one count was recorded for this clone. The V call is TRBV19, the J call TRBJ2-1, with D unresolved. The CDR3 has 13 residues. In germline, CDR1 is LNHDA, CDR2 SQIVND (reference sequence). Trimming removed 5 bases from V and 7 bases from J, with 12 bases in between. CDR3: CASSWSEANEQFF. CDR3 sequence (DNA): TGTGCCAGTAGTTGGTCCGAAGCGAATGAGCAGTTCTTC.

The J gene is TRBJ1-1, the V gene TRBV4-3, with a tentative D call TRBD1 (5 bases). The ends were cut back, 0 bases at V and 10 bases at J, with 15 bases in the middle. This CDR3 has 14 residues. Germline CDR1 is LGHNA and CDR2 is YSLEER. The DNA for the CDR3 is TGCGCCAGCAGCCAAGATGCAGTAGGGGAGGGAGCTTTCTTT. Protein sequence: CASSQDAVGEGAFF.

This rearrangement joins TRBV19 to TRBJ1-4; no clear D. Trimming took 3 bases from V and 7 from J, leaving 9 bases between them. This CDR3 has 13 amino acids. Germline-derived CDR1 and CDR2 are LNHDA and SQIVND (reference sequence). This CDR3 is CASSILSGEKLFF. As DNA, the CDR3 is TGTGCCAGTAGTATCCTCAGTGGTGAAAAACTGTTTTTT.

V is TRBV4-2 and J is TRBJ1-1, with D possibly matching TRBD1 (5 bases). The germline gives CDR1 LGHNA, CDR2 YNFKEQ. CDR3 size: 16 residues. The V gene lost 0 bases and the J gene lost 7 bases, with 18 bases spanning the gap. CDR3 sequence: CASSQEDKGAFGEAFF. CDR3 DNA: TGTGCCAGCAGCCAAGAGGATAAAGGGGCGTTCGGTGAAGCTTTCTTT.